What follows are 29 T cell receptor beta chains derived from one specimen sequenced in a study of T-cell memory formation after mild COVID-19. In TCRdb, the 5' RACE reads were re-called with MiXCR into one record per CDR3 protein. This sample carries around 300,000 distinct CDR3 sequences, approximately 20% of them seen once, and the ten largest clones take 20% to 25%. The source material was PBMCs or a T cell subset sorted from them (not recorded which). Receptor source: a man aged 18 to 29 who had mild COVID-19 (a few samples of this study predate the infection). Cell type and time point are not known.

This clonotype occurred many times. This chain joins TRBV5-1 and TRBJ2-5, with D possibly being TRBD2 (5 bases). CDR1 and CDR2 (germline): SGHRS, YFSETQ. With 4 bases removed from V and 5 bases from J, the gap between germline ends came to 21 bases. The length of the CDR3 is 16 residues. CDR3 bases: TGCGCCAGCAGCGCAATGCTAGGTGGAGGTGAGGAGACCCAGTACTTC. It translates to CASSAMLGGGEETQYF.

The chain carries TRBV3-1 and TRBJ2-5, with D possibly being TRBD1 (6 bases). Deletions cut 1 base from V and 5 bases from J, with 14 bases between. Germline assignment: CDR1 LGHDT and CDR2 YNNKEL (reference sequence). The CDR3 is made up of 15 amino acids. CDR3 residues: CASSQGRGSGETQYF. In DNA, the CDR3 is TGTGCCAGCAGCCAAGGCAGGGGATCGGGGGAGACCCAGTACTTC.

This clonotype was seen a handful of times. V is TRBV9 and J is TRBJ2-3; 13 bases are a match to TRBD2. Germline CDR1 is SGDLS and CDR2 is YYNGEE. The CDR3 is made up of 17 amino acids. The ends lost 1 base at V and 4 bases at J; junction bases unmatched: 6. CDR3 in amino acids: CASSVKGLAGISDTQYF. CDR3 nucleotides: TGTGCCAGCAGCGTAAAGGGACTAGCGGGGATTTCAGATACGCAGTATTTT.

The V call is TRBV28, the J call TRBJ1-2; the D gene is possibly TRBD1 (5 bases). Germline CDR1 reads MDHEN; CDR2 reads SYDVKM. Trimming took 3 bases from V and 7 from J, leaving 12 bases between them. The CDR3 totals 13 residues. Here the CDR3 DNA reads TGTGCCAGCAGTTTGCCAGGGCTGAGTGGCTACACCTTC. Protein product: CASSLPGLSGYTF.

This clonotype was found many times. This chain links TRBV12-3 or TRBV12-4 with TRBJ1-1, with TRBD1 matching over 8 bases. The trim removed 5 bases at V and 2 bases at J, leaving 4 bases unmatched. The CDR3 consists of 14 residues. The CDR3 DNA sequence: TGTGCCAGCAGTCAGGGGGCGCGAAACACTGAAGCTTTCTTT. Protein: CASSQGARNTEAFF.

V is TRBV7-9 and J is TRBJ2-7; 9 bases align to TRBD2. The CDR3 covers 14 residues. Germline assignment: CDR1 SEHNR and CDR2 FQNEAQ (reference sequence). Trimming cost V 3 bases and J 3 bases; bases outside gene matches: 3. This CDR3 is CASSFGRGGYEQYF. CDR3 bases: TGTGCCAGCAGCTTCGGGCGGGGGGGCTACGAGCAGTACTTC.

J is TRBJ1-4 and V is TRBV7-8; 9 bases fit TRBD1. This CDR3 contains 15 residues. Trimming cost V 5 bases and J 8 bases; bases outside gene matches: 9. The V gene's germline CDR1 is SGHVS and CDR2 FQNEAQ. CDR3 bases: TGTGCCAGCAGCACGAGGGACAGGGTTGGCGAAAAACTGTTTTTT. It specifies CASSTRDRVGEKLFF.

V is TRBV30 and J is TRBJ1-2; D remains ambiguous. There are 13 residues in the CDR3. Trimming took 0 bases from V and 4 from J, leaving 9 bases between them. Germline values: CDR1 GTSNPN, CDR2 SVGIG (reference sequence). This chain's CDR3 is CAWSVPGGYGYTF. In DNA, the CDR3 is TGTGCCTGGAGTGTACCGGGCGGCTATGGCTACACCTTC.

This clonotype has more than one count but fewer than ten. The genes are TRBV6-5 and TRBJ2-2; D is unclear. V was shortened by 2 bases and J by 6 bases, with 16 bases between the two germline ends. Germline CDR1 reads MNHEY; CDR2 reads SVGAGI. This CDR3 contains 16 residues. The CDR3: CASSYIVGTAAGELFF. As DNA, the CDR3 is TGTGCCAGCAGTTACATAGTGGGCACGGCCGCCGGGGAGCTGTTTTTT.

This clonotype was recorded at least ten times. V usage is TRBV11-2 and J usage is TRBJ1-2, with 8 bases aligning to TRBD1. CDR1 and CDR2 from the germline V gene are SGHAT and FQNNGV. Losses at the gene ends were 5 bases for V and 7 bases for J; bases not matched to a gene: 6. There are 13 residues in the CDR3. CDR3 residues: CASSTTGAVGYTF. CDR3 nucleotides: TGTGCCAGCAGCACGACAGGGGCGGTTGGCTACACCTTC.

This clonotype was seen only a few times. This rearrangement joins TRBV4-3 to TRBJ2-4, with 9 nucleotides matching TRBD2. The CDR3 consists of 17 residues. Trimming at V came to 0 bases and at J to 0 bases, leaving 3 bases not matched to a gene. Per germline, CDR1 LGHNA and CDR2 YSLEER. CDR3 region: CASSQDPAGGAKNIQYF. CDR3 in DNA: TGCGCCAGCAGCCAAGATCCAGCGGGGGGAGCCAAAAACATTCAGTACTTC.

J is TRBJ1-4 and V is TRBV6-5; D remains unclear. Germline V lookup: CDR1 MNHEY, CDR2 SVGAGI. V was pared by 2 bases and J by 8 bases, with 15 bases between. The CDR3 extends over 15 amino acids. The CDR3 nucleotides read TGTGCCAGCAGTTACACACGGTCAGGAGGGGAAAAACTGTTTTTT. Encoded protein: CASSYTRSGGEKLFF.

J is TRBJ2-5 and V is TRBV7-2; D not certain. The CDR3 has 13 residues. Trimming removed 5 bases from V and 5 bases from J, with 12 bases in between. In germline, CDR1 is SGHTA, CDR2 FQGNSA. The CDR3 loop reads CASSQSPWETQYF. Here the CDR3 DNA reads TGTGCCAGCAGCCAAAGCCCTTGGGAGACCCAGTACTTC.

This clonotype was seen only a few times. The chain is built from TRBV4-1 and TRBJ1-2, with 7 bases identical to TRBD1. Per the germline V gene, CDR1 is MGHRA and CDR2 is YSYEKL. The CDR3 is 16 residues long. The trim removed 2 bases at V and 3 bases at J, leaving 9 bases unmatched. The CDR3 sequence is CASSQSPSQGYYGYTF. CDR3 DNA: TGCGCCAGCAGCCAAAGTCCCTCACAGGGGTACTATGGCTACACCTTC.

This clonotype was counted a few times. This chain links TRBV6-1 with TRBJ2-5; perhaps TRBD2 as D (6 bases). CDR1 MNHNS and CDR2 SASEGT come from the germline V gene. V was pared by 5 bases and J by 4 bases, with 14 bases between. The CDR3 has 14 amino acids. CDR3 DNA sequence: TGTGCCAGCAGTCTTCCGGGGACTCCAGAGACCCAGTACTTC. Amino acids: CASSLPGTPETQYF.

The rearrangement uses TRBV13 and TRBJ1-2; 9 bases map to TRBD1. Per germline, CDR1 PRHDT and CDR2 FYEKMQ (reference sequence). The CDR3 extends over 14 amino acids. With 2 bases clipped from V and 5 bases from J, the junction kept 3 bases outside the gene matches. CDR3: CASSLKDRGYGYTF. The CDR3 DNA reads TGTGCCAGCAGCTTAAAGGACAGGGGATATGGCTACACCTTC.

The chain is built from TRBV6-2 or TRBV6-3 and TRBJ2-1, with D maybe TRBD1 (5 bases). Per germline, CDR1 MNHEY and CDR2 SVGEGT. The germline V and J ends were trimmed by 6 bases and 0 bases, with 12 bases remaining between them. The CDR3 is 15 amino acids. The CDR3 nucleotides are TGTGCCAGCAGCTCAGGGCCACCCTCCTACAATGAGCAGTTCTTC. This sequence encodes CASSSGPPSYNEQFF.

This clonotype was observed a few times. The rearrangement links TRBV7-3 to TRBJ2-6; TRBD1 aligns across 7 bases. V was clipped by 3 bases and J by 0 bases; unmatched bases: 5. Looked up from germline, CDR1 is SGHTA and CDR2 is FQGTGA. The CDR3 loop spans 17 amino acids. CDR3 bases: TGTGCCAGCAGCTTTCCCCAGGGGGTCTCTGGGGCCAACGTCCTGACTTTC. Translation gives CASSFPQGVSGANVLTF.

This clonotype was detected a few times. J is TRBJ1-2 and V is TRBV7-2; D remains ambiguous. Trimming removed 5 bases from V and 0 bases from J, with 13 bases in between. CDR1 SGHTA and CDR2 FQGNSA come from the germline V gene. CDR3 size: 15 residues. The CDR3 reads CASSPDKLPNYGYTF. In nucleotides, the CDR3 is TGTGCCAGCAGCCCAGACAAGCTGCCTAACTATGGCTACACCTTC.

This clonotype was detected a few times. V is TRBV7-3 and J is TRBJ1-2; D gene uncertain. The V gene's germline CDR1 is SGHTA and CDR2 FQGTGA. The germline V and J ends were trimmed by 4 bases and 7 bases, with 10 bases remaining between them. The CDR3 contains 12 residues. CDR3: CASSSTTTGYTF. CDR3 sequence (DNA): TGTGCCAGCAGCTCAACAACGACTGGCTACACCTTC.

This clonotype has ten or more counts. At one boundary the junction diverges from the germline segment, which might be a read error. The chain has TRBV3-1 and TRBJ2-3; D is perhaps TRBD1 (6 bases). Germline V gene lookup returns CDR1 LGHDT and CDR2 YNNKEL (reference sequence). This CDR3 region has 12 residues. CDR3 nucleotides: TGCGCCAGCAGCCAAGGGGGAGATACGCAGTATTTT. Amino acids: CASSQGGDTQYF.

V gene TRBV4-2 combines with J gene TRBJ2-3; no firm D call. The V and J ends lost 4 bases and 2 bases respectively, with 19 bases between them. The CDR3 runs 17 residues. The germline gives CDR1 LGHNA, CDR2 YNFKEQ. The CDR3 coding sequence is TGTGCCAGCAGCCCAAGGAGCCCCTTGGGAAACACAGATACGCAGTATTTT. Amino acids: CASSPRSPLGNTDTQYF.

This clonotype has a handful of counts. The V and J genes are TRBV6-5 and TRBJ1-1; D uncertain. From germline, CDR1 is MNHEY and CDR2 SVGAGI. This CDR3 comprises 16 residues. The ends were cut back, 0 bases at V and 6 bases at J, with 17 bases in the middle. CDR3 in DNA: TGTGCCAGCAGTTACTCAGGGCAGGCCGAGGTCGCTGAAGCTTTCTTT. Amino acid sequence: CASSYSGQAEVAEAFF.

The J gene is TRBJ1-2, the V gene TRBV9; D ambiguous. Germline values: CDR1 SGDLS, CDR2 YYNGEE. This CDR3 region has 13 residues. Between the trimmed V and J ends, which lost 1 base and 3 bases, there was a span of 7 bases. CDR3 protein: CASSVNTDYGYTF. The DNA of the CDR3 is TGTGCCAGCAGCGTAAACACGGACTATGGCTACACCTTC.

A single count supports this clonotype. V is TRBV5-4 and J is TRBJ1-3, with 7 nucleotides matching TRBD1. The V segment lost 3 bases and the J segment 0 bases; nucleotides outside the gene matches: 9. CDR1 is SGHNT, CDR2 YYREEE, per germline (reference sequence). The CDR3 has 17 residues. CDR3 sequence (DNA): TGTGCCAGCAGCTCCCGGACAGGACAAACCTCTGGAAACACCATATATTTT. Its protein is CASSSRTGQTSGNTIYF.

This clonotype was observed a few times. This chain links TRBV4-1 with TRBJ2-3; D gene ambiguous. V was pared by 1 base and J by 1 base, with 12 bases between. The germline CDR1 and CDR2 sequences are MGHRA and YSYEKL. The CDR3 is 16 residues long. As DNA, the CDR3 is TGCGCCAGCAGCCAAGTCGGCTCGACCGGCACAGATACGCAGTATTTT. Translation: CASSQVGSTGTDTQYF.

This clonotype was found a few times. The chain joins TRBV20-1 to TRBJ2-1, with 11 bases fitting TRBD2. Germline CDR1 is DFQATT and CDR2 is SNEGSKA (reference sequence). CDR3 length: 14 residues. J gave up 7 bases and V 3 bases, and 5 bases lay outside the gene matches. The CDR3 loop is CSASSSGGANEQFF. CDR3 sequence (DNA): TGCAGTGCTAGTAGTAGCGGGGGGGCTAATGAGCAGTTCTTC.

This chain's CDR3 is CASSGETYNSPLHF. As DNA, the CDR3 is TGCGCCAGCTCAGGGGAGACCTATAATTCACCCCTCCACTTT. The V call is TRBV10-2, the J call TRBJ1-6, with D possibly TRBD1 on 6 matching bases. Looked up from germline, CDR1 is WSHSY and CDR2 is SAAADI. V lost 8 bases and J 2 bases, leaving 10 bases between the germline ends. This CDR3 has 14 residues.

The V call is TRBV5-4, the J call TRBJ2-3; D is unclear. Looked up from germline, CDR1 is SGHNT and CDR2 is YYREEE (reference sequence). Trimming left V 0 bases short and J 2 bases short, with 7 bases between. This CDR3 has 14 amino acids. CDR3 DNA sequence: TGTGCCAGCAGCTTGGGAGACACCACAGATACGCAGTATTTT. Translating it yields CASSLGDTTDTQYF.